These 8 T cell receptor beta chains originate from one sample sequenced in a study of CD8+ T cells in alopecia areata. Treatment noted: oral pan-JAK inhibitor, 5-10 mg twice daily. Isolated RNA was reverse transcribed into cDNA used as the sequencing template. Some clones are missing from TCRdb's copy, which holds only in-frame ones; the method was immunoSEQ multiplex PCR. This table has fewer than 150,000 clones, approximately 85% appearing once. This specimen consisted of CD8+ T cells sorted from blood, obtained at week 4, from a patient treated with tofacitinib. Every receptor here comes from a human donor with alopecia areata.

The chain employs TRBV5-4 and TRBJ2-1; 7 bases are shared with TRBD2. There are 16 residues in the CDR3. V shed 3 bases and J 8 bases; nucleotides not matched to a gene: 14. Germline lookup yields CDR1 SGHNT and CDR2 YYREEE (reference sequence). The CDR3 DNA reads TGTGCCAGCAGCTCGAGCCTAGCGGTGGCCTGGGATGAGCAGTTCTTC. As protein: CASSSSLAVAWDEQFF.

The CDR3 region is CASSTNTGELFF. CDR3 sequence (DNA): TGTGCCAGCAGTACGAACACCGGGGAGCTGTTTTTT. V and J are TRBV6-5 and TRBJ2-2; the D is unclear. V was clipped by 5 bases and J by 0 bases, with 1 base between them. CDR3 length equals 12 residues. Germline V gene sequence: CDR1 MNHEY, CDR2 SVGAGI.

As concerns this clone: An end of the junction does not agree with germline; a read error may underlie this. CDR3 nucleotide sequence: TGCGCCAGCAGCCAAGAGGGGCCGGGGACGGCGTGGGAGCCGTACTTC. This gives the protein CASSQEGPGTAWEPYF. The chain has TRBV4-3 and TRBJ2-7; D is possibly TRBD1 or TRBD2 (5 bases each). CDR3 length equals 16 residues. CDR1 and CDR2 (germline): LGHNA, YSLEER.

This chain connects TRBV7-8 to TRBJ2-5, with 7 bases aligning to TRBD1. Looked up from germline, CDR1 is SGHVS and CDR2 is FQNEAQ. With 5 bases clipped from V and 4 bases from J, the junction kept 13 bases outside the gene matches. This CDR3 spans 16 amino acids. In DNA form, the CDR3 reads TGTGCCAGCAGCCCAATACCCTCGACAGGGATAGAGACCCAGTACTTC. Protein sequence: CASSPIPSTGIETQYF.

The genes are TRBV6-1 and TRBJ2-7; D uncertain. The V gene lost 3 bases and the J gene lost 0 bases, with 9 bases spanning the gap. The germline V gene has CDR1 MNHNS and CDR2 SASEGT. The CDR3 runs 14 residues. The CDR3 reads CASSDADTSYEQYF. CDR3 nucleotide sequence: TGTGCCAGCAGTGATGCTGACACCTCCTACGAGCAGTACTTC.

The V call is TRBV4-3, the J call TRBJ2-7, with D perhaps TRBD2 (6 bases). The V gene's germline CDR1 is LGHNA and CDR2 YSLEER. The CDR3 totals 14 residues. V dropped 0 bases and J dropped 4 bases, with 10 bases sitting between them. The CDR3 sequence is CASSQDVGLYEQYF. The CDR3 DNA follows: TGCGCCAGCAGCCAAGATGTGGGACTTTACGAGCAGTACTTC.

The rearrangement joins TRBV7-2 to TRBJ1-3; 7 bases line up with TRBD1. The V gene's germline CDR1 is SGHTA and CDR2 FQGNSA. This CDR3 region has 14 residues. V shed 5 bases and J 1 base; nucleotides not matched to a gene: 2. As DNA, the CDR3 is TGTGCCAGCAGCCAACAGGGGTCTGGAAACACCATATATTTT. It translates to CASSQQGSGNTIYF.

This rearrangement joins TRBV4-3 to TRBJ1-3; weak D call: TRBD1 (5 bases). Per the germline V gene, CDR1 is LGHNA and CDR2 is YSLEER. This CDR3 has 16 residues. Deletions cut 0 bases from V and 1 base from J, with 10 bases between. The chain's CDR3 is CASSQDTGLSGNTIYF. CDR3 coding DNA: TGCGCCAGCAGCCAAGATACAGGATTATCTGGAAACACCATATATTTT.